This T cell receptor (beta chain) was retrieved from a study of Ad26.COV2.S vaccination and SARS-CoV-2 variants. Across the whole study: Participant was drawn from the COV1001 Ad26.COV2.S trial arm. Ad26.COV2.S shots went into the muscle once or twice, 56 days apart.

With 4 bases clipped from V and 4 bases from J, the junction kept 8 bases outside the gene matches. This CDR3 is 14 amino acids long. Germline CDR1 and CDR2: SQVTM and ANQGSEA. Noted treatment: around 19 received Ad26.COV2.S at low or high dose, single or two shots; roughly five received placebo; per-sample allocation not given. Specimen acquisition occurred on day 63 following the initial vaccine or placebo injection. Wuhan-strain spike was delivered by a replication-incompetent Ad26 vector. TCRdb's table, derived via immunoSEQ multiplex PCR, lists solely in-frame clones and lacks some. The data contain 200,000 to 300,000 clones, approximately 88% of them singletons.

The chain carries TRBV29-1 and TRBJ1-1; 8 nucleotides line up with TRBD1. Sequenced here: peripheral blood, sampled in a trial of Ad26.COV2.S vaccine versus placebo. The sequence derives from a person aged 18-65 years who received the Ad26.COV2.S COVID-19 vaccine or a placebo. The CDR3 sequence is CSVGLQGAGTEAFF. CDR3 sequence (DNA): TGCAGCGTTGGCCTCCAGGGGGCTGGCACTGAAGCTTTCTTT.